A selection of T cell receptor beta chains follows, all from one sample in a study of blood T cells in healthy people across ages. TCRdb re-analysed the 5' RACE reads in MiXCR, keeping a single row per CDR3 protein. The data show about 800,000 distinct CDR3 sequences, more than 35% seen once. The sample comprised blood. These receptor sequences come from a man aged 80 or over in good health. Each CDR3 is given with its conserved first and last residue. The D gene is left open where the match is weak. Rows give clone size only sometimes, using once, few, many, or a class for an expanded clone.

abundance: -; d_gene: -; j_gene: TRBJ2-5; v_gene: TRBV10-3; CDR3aa: CAISDSIGEETQYF; CDR3nt: TGTGCCATCAGTGACTCCATAGGGGAAGAGACCCAGTACTTC
abundance: -; d_gene: TRBD1; j_gene: TRBJ2-1; v_gene: TRBV20-1; CDR3aa: CSAEDGQGGDNEQFF; CDR3nt: TGCAGTGCCGAAGATGGACAGGGGGGGGACAATGAGCAGTTCTTC
abundance: -; d_gene: -; j_gene: TRBJ1-6; v_gene: TRBV20-1; CDR3aa: CSARERVNNSPLHF; CDR3nt: TGCAGTGCTAGAGAGCGCGTTAATAATTCACCCCTCCACTTT
abundance: -; d_gene: TRBD1; j_gene: TRBJ2-2; v_gene: TRBV7-3; CDR3aa: CASSPMDRGRSGELFF; CDR3nt: TGTGCCAGCAGCCCCATGGACAGGGGGCGATCCGGGGAGCTGTTTTTT
abundance: -; d_gene: -; j_gene: TRBJ1-2; v_gene: TRBV29-1; CDR3aa: CSVVRDGGYTF; CDR3nt: TGCAGCGTCGTCAGGGATGGTGGCTACACCTTC
abundance: few; d_gene: TRBD2; j_gene: TRBJ2-3; v_gene: TRBV20-1; CDR3aa: CSASGASGNPTDTQYF; CDR3nt: TGCAGTGCTAGCGGGGCTAGCGGGAACCCCACAGATACGCAGTATTTT
abundance: -; d_gene: TRBD2; j_gene: TRBJ2-1; v_gene: TRBV20-1; CDR3aa: CSAPIGGRGSYNEQFF; CDR3nt: TGCAGTGCTCCCATTGGCGGGAGAGGGTCCTACAATGAGCAGTTCTTC
abundance: -; d_gene: -; j_gene: TRBJ2-1; v_gene: TRBV4-2; CDR3aa: CASSQEQTIGGEQFF; CDR3nt: TGTGCCAGCAGCCAAGAGCAGACTATCGGCGGCGAGCAGTTCTTC
abundance: few; d_gene: -; j_gene: TRBJ2-4; v_gene: TRBV20-1; CDR3aa: CSAPGGPHDIQYF; CDR3nt: TGCAGTGCTCCCGGTGGGCCCCATGACATTCAGTACTTC
abundance: -; d_gene: TRBD1; j_gene: TRBJ2-3; v_gene: TRBV4-3; CDR3aa: CASSQAAGGYTDTQYF; CDR3nt: TGCGCCAGCAGCCAAGCTGCAGGGGGTTACACAGATACGCAGTATTTT
abundance: many; d_gene: -; j_gene: TRBJ2-7; v_gene: TRBV12-3/TRBV12-4; CDR3aa: CASNRDTYEQYF; CDR3nt: TGTGCCAGCAACAGGGACACCTACGAGCAGTACTTC
abundance: few; d_gene: -; j_gene: TRBJ1-4; v_gene: TRBV28; CDR3aa: CASSLGRQGSFNEKLFF; CDR3nt: TGTGCCAGCAGTTTAGGTCGACAAGGTTCGTTTAATGAAAAACTGTTTTTT
abundance: -; d_gene: -; j_gene: TRBJ1-5; v_gene: TRBV20-1; CDR3aa: CSARRTPDQPQHF; CDR3nt: TGCAGTGCTAGACGGACCCCGGATCAGCCCCAGCATTTT
abundance: few; d_gene: -; j_gene: TRBJ1-2; v_gene: TRBV3-1; CDR3aa: CASRQDSIYGYTF; CDR3nt: TGTGCCAGCAGACAGGACAGTATCTATGGCTACACCTTC
abundance: -; d_gene: -; j_gene: TRBJ1-2; v_gene: TRBV9; CDR3aa: CASSVATPSYGYTF; CDR3nt: TGTGCCAGCAGCGTAGCTACACCGTCCTATGGCTACACCTTC
abundance: many; d_gene: TRBD2; j_gene: TRBJ2-1; v_gene: TRBV20-1; CDR3aa: CSARGLVVDEQFF; CDR3nt: TGCAGTGCTAGGGGACTAGTCGTCGATGAGCAGTTCTTC
abundance: -; d_gene: TRBD2; j_gene: TRBJ2-3; v_gene: TRBV7-9; CDR3aa: CASTRTSGGRMSEADTQYF; CDR3nt: TGTGCCAGCACCCGGACTAGCGGGGGACGGATGAGTGAGGCAGATACGCAGTATTTT
abundance: few; d_gene: TRBD1; j_gene: TRBJ1-4; v_gene: TRBV12-3/TRBV12-4; CDR3aa: CASSPGTVNEKLFF; CDR3nt: TGTGCCAGCAGTCCTGGGACAGTTAATGAAAAACTGTTTTTT
abundance: -; d_gene: TRBD2; j_gene: TRBJ2-5; v_gene: TRBV3-1; CDR3aa: CASSLQPGGTQETQYF; CDR3nt: TGTGCCAGCAGCCTACAACCGGGGGGGACCCAAGAGACCCAGTACTTC
abundance: few; d_gene: TRBD2; j_gene: TRBJ2-5; v_gene: TRBV18; CDR3aa: CASSPTGDSGAETQYF; CDR3nt: TGTGCCAGCTCACCGACAGGAGATAGCGGGGCAGAGACCCAGTACTTC
abundance: -; d_gene: -; j_gene: TRBJ2-7; v_gene: TRBV6-6; CDR3aa: CASSYGRGGGTYEQYF; CDR3nt: TGTGCCAGCAGTTACGGTCGTGGAGGGGGCACCTACGAGCAGTACTTC
abundance: -; d_gene: TRBD2; j_gene: TRBJ2-3; v_gene: TRBV11-2; CDR3aa: CASSPGTSEPDTQYF; CDR3nt: TGTGCCAGCAGCCCGGGGACTAGCGAACCAGATACGCAGTATTTT